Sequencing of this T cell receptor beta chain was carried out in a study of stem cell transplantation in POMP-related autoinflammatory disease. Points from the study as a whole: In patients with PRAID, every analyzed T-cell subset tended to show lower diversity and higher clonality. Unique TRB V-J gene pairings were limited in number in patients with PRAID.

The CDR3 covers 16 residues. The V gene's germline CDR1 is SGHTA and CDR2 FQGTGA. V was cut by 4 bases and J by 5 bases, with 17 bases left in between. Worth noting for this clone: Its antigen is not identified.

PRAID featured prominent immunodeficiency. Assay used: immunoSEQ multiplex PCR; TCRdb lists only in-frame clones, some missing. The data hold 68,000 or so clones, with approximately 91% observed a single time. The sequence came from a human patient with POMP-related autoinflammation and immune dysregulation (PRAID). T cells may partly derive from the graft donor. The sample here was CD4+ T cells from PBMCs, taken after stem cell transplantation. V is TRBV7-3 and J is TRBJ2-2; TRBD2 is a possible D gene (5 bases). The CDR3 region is CASSSSSLLITGELFF. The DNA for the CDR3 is TGTGCCAGCAGCTCCTCTAGCCTCTTGATTACCGGGGAGCTGTTTTTT.